This entry describes one T cell receptor (beta chain). This sample stems from a study of cytomegalovirus exposure and HLA in healthy donors. V was trimmed by 1 base and J by 5 bases, leaving 14 bases between them. Germline V gene data show CDR1 as LGHNA and CDR2 as YSLEER. The length of the CDR3 is 15 residues. Primers included in the PCR were 60 Vbeta and 13 Jbeta primers. Produced via immunoSEQ multiplex PCR; TCRdb's table is partial and in-frame only. Of around 130,000 clones in the sample, about four fifths were seen once. The sequence was collected from a human donor in good health. The specimen sequenced was PBMCs. The J gene is TRBJ1-1, the V gene TRBV4-3, with D unresolved. The CDR3 reads CASSQASGSQTEAFF. For the CDR3, the DNA is TGCGCCAGCAGCCAAGCTTCCGGGAGTCAAACTGAAGCTTTCTTT.